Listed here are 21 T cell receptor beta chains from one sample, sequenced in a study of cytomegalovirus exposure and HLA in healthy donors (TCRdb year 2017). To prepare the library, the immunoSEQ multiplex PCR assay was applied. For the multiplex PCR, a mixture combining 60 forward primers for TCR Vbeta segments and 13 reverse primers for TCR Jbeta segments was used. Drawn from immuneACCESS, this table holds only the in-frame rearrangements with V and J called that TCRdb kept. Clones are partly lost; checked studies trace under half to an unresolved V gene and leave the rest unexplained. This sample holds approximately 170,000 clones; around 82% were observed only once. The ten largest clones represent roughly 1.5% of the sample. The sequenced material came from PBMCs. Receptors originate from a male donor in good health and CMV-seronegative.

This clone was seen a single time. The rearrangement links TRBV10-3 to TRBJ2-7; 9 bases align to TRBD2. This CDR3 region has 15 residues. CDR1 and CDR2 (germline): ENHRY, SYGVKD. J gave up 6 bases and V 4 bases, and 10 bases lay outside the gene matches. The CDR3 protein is CAISGGLAGTSEQYF. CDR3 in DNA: TGTGCCATCAGTGGGGGACTAGCAGGAACTTCCGAGCAGTACTTC.

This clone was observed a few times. CDR3 sequence reads: CAWSAGADGEAFF. The CDR3, as DNA: TGTGCCTGGAGTGCAGGGGCGGACGGTGAAGCTTTCTTT. The chain carries TRBV30 and TRBJ1-1, with D possibly matching TRBD1 (6 bases). The CDR3 totals 13 residues. Germline V CDR1 and CDR2: GTSNPN, SVGIG (reference sequence). V lost 1 base and J lost 7, with 13 bases in between. Based on the CDR3 plus reference TRBV30 and TRBJ1-1, the full variable domain is SQTIHQWPATLVQPVGSPLSLECTVEGTSNPNLYWYRQAAGRGLQLLFYSVGIGQISSEVPQNLSASRPQDRQFILSSKKLLLSDSGFYLCAWSAGADGEAFFGQGTRLTVV.

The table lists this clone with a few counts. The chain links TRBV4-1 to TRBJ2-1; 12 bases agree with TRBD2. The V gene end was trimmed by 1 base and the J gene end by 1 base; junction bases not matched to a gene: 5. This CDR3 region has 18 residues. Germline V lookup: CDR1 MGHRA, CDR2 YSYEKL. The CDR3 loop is CASSQGGLAGLSYNEQFF. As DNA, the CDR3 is TGCGCCAGCAGCCAAGGAGGACTAGCGGGGCTGTCCTACAATGAGCAGTTCTTC.

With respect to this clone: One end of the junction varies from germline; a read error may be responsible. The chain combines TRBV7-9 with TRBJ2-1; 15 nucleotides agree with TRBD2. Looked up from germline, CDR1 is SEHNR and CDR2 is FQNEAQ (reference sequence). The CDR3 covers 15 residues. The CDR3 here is CSSRLGLAGGDEQFF. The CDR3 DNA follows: TGTTCCAGCAGACTCGGACTAGCGGGAGGGGATGAGCAGTTCTTC.

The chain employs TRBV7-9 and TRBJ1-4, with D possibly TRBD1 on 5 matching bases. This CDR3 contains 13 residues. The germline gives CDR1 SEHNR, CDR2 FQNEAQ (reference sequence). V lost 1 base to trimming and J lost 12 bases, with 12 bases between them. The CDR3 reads CASSLVQGLELFF. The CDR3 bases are TGTGCCAGCAGCTTAGTGCAGGGATTGGAACTGTTTTTT.

The CDR3 spells CASDLAGAPGELFF. In DNA, the CDR3 is TGTGCCAGCGATTTAGCGGGAGCGCCCGGGGAGCTGTTTTTT. The chain employs TRBV6-1 and TRBJ2-2; 9 bases line up with TRBD2. V shed 8 bases, J shed 6 bases, and the junction held 7 bases outside the gene matches. The CDR3 has 14 residues. In germline, CDR1 is MNHNS, CDR2 SASEGT.

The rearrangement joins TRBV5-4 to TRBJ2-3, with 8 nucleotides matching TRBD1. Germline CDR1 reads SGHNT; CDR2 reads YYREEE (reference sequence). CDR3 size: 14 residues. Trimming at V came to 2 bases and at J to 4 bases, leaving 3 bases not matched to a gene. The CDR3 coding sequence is TGTGCCAGCAGCTTACAGGGGGGCGCAGATACGCAGTATTTT. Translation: CASSLQGGADTQYF.

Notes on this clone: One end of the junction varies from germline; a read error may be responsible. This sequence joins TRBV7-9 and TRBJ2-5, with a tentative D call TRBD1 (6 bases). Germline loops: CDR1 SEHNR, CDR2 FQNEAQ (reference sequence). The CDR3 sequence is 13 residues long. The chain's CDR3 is CASILAGEKTQYF. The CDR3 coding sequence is TGTGCCAGCATCTTAGCAGGGGAAAAGACCCAGTACTTC.

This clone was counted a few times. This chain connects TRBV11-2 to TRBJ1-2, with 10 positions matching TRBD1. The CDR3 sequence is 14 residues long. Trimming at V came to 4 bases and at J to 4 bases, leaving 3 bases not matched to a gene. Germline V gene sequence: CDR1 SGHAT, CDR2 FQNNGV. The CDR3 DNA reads TGTGCCAGCAGCTCGGGGACAGGGGCCTATGGCTACACCTTC. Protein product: CASSSGTGAYGYTF.

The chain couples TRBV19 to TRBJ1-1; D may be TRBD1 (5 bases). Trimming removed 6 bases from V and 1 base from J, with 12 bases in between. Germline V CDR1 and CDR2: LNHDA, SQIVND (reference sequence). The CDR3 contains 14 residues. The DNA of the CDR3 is TGTGCCAGTAGGAGCCTACAGGAGAACACTGAAGCTTTCTTT. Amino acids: CASRSLQENTEAFF.

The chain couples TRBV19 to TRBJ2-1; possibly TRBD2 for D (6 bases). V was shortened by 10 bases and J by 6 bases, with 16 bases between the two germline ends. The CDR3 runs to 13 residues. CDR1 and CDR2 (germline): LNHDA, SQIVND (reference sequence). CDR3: CATAGPRVNEQFF. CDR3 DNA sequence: TGTGCCACTGCGGGACCCCGAGTCAATGAGCAGTTCTTC.

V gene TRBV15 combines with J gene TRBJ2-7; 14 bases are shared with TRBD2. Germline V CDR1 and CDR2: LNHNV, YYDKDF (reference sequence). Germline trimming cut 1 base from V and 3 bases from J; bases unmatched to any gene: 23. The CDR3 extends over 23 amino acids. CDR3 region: CATSRGPLRGTPGTSGRSYEQYF. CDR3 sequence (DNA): TGTGCCACCAGCAGAGGCCCCCTCCGGGGGACACCCGGGACTAGCGGGAGAAGCTACGAGCAGTACTTC.

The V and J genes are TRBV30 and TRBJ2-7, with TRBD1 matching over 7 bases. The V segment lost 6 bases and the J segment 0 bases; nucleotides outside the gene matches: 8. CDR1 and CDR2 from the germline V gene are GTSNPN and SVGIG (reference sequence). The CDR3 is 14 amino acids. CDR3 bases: TGTGCCTGCGATGGGACAGCTCACTCCTACGAGCAGTACTTC. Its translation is CACDGTAHSYEQYF.

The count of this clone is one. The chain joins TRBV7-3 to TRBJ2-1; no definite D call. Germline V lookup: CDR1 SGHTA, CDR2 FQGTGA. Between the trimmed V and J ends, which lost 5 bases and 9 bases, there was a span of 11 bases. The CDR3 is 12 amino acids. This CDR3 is CASSQTSGEQFF. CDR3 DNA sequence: TGTGCCAGCAGCCAGACCTCGGGTGAGCAGTTCTTC. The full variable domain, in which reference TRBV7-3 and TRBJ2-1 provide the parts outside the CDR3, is GAGVSQTPSNKVTEKGKYVELRCDPISGHTALYWYRQSLGQGPEFLIYFQGTGAADDSGLPNDRFFAVRPEGSVSTLKIQRTERGDSAVYLCASSQTSGEQFFGPGTRLTVL.

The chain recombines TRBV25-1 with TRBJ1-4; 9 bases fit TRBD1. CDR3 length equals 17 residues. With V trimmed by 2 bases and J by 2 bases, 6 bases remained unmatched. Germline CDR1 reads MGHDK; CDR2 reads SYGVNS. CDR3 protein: CASSENRGRGTNEKLFF. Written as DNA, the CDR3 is TGTGCCAGCAGTGAAAACAGGGGGCGGGGCACTAATGAAAAACTGTTTTTT.

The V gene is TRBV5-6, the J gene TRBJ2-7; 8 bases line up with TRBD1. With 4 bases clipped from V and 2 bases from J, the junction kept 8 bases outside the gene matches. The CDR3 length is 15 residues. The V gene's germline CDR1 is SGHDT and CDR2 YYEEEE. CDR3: CASSRTGTGAYEQYF. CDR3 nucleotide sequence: TGTGCCAGCAGCCGGACCGGGACAGGAGCCTACGAGCAGTACTTC. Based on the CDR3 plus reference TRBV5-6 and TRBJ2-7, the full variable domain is DAGVTQSPTHLIKTRGQQVTLRCSPKSGHDTVSWYQQALGQGPQFIFQYYEEEERQRGNFPDRFSGHQFPNYSSELNVNALLLGDSALYLCASSRTGTGAYEQYFGPGTRLTVT.

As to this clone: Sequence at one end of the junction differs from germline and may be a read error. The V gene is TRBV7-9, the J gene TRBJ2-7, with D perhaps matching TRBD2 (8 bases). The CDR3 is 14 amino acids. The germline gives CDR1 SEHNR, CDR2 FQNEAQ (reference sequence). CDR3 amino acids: CSSGGQLYSYEQYF. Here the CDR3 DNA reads TGTTCCAGCGGGGGACAGCTATACTCCTACGAGCAGTACTTC.

The CDR3 DNA reads as TGTGCCAGCAGTTTATCGCTCGGGGAGGGCTATGAGCAGTTCTTC. Translation: CASSLSLGEGYEQFF. The chain links TRBV27 to TRBJ2-1, with 7 positions matching TRBD2. Germline V gives CDR1 MNHEY, CDR2 SMNVEV (reference sequence). The CDR3 extends over 15 amino acids. Germline trimming cut 0 bases from V and 8 bases from J; bases unmatched to any gene: 7.

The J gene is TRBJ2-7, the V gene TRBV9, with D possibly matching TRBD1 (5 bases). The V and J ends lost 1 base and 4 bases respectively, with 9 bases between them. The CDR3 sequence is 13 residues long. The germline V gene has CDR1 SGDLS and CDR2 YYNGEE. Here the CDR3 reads CASSVQGGYEQYF. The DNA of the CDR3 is TGTGCCAGCAGCGTACAGGGTGGGTACGAGCAGTACTTC. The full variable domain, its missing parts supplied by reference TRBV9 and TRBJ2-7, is DSGVTQTPKHLITATGQRVTLRCSPRSGDLSVYWYQQSLDQGLQFLIQYYNGEERAKGNILERFSAQQFPDLHSELNLSSLELGDSALYFCASSVQGGYEQYFGPGTRLTVT.

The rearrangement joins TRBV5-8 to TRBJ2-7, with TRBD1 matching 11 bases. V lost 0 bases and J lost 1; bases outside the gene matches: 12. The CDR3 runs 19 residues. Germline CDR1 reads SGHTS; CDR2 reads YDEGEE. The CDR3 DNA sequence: TGTGCCAGCAGCTTGGTAATGGTTTCTGGGACAGGGGGATCCTACGAGCAGTACTTC. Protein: CASSLVMVSGTGGSYEQYF.

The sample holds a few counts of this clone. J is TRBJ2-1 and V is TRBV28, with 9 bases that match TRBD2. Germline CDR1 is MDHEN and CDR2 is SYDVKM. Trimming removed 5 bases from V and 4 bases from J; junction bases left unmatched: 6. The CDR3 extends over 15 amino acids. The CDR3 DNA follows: TGTGCCAGCAGTAGAAGCGGGAGGACATACAATGAGCAGTTCTTC. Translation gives CASSRSGRTYNEQFF.